This TCR beta chain was observed in a study of T-cell reconstitution after alpha-beta-depleted transplantation in children. Overall study results and limits: T-cell counts and diversity at one year post-transplant came mainly from newly produced T cells. The study traced high day-60 TCRbeta diversity in some patients to surviving recipient T cells and thymic progenitors. Expanded graft clones, several hundred of them, were reportedly the source of alpha-beta T cells about two months after transplant.

Trimming shortened V by 7 bases and J by 0 bases, and 13 bases separated the two germline ends. The CDR3 is made up of 15 amino acids. This clonotype was detected ten times or more. Its antigen is not identified. Unique molecular identifiers tagged the TCRbeta library. TCRdb re-derived calls from the PCR reads in MiXCR, one entry per CDR3 protein. Of around 450,000 distinct CDR3 sequences listed, 15% to 20% are singletons. This clonotype originated in a boy under two years old who had a stem cell transplant for Wiskott-Aldrich syndrome, so the T cells may come from the graft donor. Sequenced here: PBMCs, mostly from graft donor cells, sampled 360 days after TCRalphabeta/CD19-depleted stem cell transplant. V is TRBV12-3 or TRBV12-4 and J is TRBJ2-1; D perhaps matches TRBD2 (6 bases). CDR3 amino acids: CASTHSGSSYNEQFF. The CDR3 DNA follows: TGTGCCAGCACCCATAGCGGAAGCTCCTACAATGAGCAGTTCTTC.